The 24 T cell receptor beta chains below come from one sample, sequenced in a study of beta chain features in type 1 diabetes. Study-wide points: The study found moderately but significantly shorter TCRB CDR3s in all four CD4+ subsets of Type 1 diabetes patients.

These receptors have no known antigen. Isolated RNA was reverse transcribed in full, so expressed TCRB transcripts were sequenced. TCRdb keeps only in-frame clones here, not all; method: immunoSEQ multiplex PCR. The data show a few hundred thousand clones, with about 10% seen just once and about 0.6% held by the top ten. Sample: central memory CD4+ T cells from blood. The receptors originated from a man aged 25-45 years with type 1 diabetes.

This rearrangement joins TRBV2 to TRBJ1-4; the D is unclear. V lost 4 bases and J lost 10, with 10 bases in between. Germline lookup yields CDR1 SNHLY and CDR2 FYNNEI. CDR3 length equals 12 residues. The CDR3 is CASSAEEGKLFF. The CDR3, as DNA: TGTGCCAGCAGTGCAGAGGAGGGAAAACTGTTTTTT.

This clone has ten or more counts. The chain combines TRBV6-1 with TRBJ1-5; D remains unclear. The CDR3 length is 14 residues. Trimming removed 4 bases at V and 0 bases at J, with 7 bases between. CDR1 and CDR2 from the germline V gene are MNHNS and SASEGT. DNA for the CDR3: TGTGCCAGCAGTGCGACTTATAGCAATCAGCCCCAGCATTTT. Protein sequence: CASSATYSNQPQHF.

The genes are TRBV7-6 and TRBJ2-7; TRBD1 might be the D (6 bases). CDR3 length: 16 amino acids. The ends were cut back, 1 base at V and 2 bases at J, with 15 bases in the middle. CDR1 and CDR2 from the germline V gene are SGHVS and FNYEAQ. The CDR3 region is CASSLVRGGQTYEQYF. CDR3 nucleotides: TGTGCCAGCAGCTTAGTGCGTGGGGGCCAGACCTACGAGCAGTACTTC.

This clone was detected a few times. The chain recombines TRBV14 with TRBJ2-3; 7 bases match TRBD1. Per the germline V gene, CDR1 is SGHDN and CDR2 is FVKESK. The CDR3 runs 15 residues. The V gene end was trimmed by 2 bases and the J gene end by 4 bases; junction bases not matched to a gene: 6. The CDR3 sequence is CASSQHRGIADTQYF. CDR3 bases: TGTGCCAGCAGCCAACACAGGGGAATCGCAGATACGCAGTATTTT. The full variable domain, its missing parts supplied by reference TRBV14 and TRBJ2-3, is EAGVTQFPSHSVIEKGQTVTLRCDPISGHDNLYWYRRVMGKEIKFLLHFVKESKQDESGMPNNRFLAERTGGTYSTLKVQPAELEDSGVYFCASSQHRGIADTQYFGPGTRLTVL.

This clone was picked up a small number of times. J is TRBJ2-2 and V is TRBV9; the match to TRBD2 covers 9 bases. J gave up 5 bases and V 0 bases, and 5 bases lay outside the gene matches. The germline V gene has CDR1 SGDLS and CDR2 YYNGEE. This CDR3 has 16 residues. The CDR3 is CASSVGLLAGTGELFF. The CDR3 DNA is TGTGCCAGCAGCGTAGGATTGCTAGCGGGGACCGGGGAGCTGTTTTTT.

This sequence joins TRBV7-9 and TRBJ2-3; unclear D gene. This CDR3 has 13 amino acids. Per the germline V gene, CDR1 is SEHNR and CDR2 is FQNEAQ (reference sequence). Trimming stripped 2 bases from V and 0 bases from J, with 3 bases between. The CDR3 spells CASSLISTDTQYF. The CDR3 region has the DNA TGTGCCAGCAGCTTAATTAGCACAGATACGCAGTATTTT.

The chain couples TRBV7-2 to TRBJ2-5, with 7 bases aligning to TRBD2. V shed 1 base and J 4 bases; nucleotides not matched to a gene: 3. The CDR3 loop spans 14 amino acids. Germline CDR1 is SGHTA and CDR2 is FQGNSA. This CDR3 is CASSLEVAGETQYF. The DNA for the CDR3 is TGTGCCAGCAGCTTAGAAGTAGCGGGAGAGACCCAGTACTTC.

The chain combines TRBV11-2 with TRBJ2-1; the match to TRBD2 covers 8 bases. The CDR3 totals 16 residues. V lost 2 bases, J lost 6 bases, and 9 bases stayed unmatched. Germline loops: CDR1 SGHAT, CDR2 FQNNGV. CDR3 residues: CASSLKVTSGTNEQFF. The CDR3 DNA follows: TGTGCCAGCAGCTTAAAGGTCACTAGCGGTACCAATGAGCAGTTCTTC.

The V call is TRBV6-5, the J call TRBJ2-7; 8 nucleotides match TRBD1. The CDR3 has 16 residues. Germline CDR1 and CDR2: MNHEY and SVGAGI. The V and J ends lost 4 bases and 10 bases, in that order; junction bases with no gene match: 18. CDR3 bases: TGTGCCAGCAGTTTGAGAGGACAGGGCACCTCCCCAAGACAGTACTTC. It encodes CASSLRGQGTSPRQYF.

The sample holds a few counts of this clone. The sample holds other DNA sequences that translate to the same CDR3. The chain employs TRBV5-1 and TRBJ2-2, with D possibly TRBD1 on 6 matching bases. Trimming took off 3 bases at V and 8 bases at J, with 11 bases between the two ends. CDR1 is SGHRS, CDR2 YFSETQ, per germline. This CDR3 contains 13 residues. The CDR3 here is CASSSGQTGELFF. CDR3 nucleotide sequence: TGCGCCAGCAGCTCTGGACAGACTGGGGAGCTGTTTTTT.

This clone has more than one count but fewer than ten. This could be a read error, since a much larger clone is one nucleotide away. This sample also contains other DNA sequences that code for the same CDR3. CDR3 in amino acids: CASSLGYEQYF. CDR3 DNA: TGTGCCAGCAGTTTGGGCTACGAGCAGTACTTC. This chain connects TRBV28 to TRBJ2-7; D is ambiguous. CDR3 length equals 11 residues. Germline CDR1 and CDR2: MDHEN and SYDVKM. Trimming stripped 3 bases from V and 3 bases from J, with 3 bases between.

The table lists this clone with a few counts. This chain joins TRBV7-2 and TRBJ2-3; D is perhaps TRBD2 (5 bases). V shed 8 bases and J shed 1 base, with 13 bases lying between them. The CDR3 is 14 residues long. Germline assignment: CDR1 SGHTA and CDR2 FQGNSA. The CDR3 nucleotides are TGTGCCAGCGGACTCTCCGGGGGCACAGATACGCAGTATTTT. It translates to CASGLSGGTDTQYF.

This clone has only a few counts. J is TRBJ1-2 and V is TRBV27, with D possibly TRBD1 on 5 matching bases. Germline values: CDR1 MNHEY, CDR2 SMNVEV (reference sequence). Trimming cost V 6 bases and J 0 bases, with 11 bases left between them. The CDR3 covers 14 residues. The CDR3 DNA is TGTGCCAGCAGGATTGACAGCTCTAACTATGGCTACACCTTC. Residues: CASRIDSSNYGYTF.

This clone has just a few counts. The rearrangement links TRBV18 to TRBJ2-1, with TRBD2 identical over 12 bases. CDR3 length: 15 amino acids. Trimming at V came to 3 bases and at J to 5 bases, leaving 2 bases not matched to a gene. Germline lookup yields CDR1 KGHSH and CDR2 LQKENI. Here the CDR3 DNA reads TGTGCCAGCTCACCCGGACTAGCGGGAAACAATGAGCAGTTCTTC. Its protein is CASSPGLAGNNEQFF.

This clone was seen a handful of times. V is TRBV30 and J is TRBJ2-7; 11 bases map to TRBD2. Trimming removed 4 bases from V and 1 base from J; junction bases left unmatched: 9. This CDR3 spans 16 amino acids. Germline V lookup: CDR1 GTSNPN, CDR2 SVGIG (reference sequence). The CDR3 DNA sequence: TGTGCCTGGATGGGGCTAGCGGGAGGTCGATCCTACGAGCAGTACTTC. Translation: CAWMGLAGGRSYEQYF. Together with reference TRBV30 and TRBJ2-7, the CDR3 gives the full variable domain: SQTIHQWPATLVQPVGSPLSLECTVEGTSNPNLYWYRQAAGRGLQLLFYSVGIGQISSEVPQNLSASRPQDRQFILSSKKLLLSDSGFYLCAWMGLAGGRSYEQYFGPGTRLTVT.

This clone has a handful of counts. The chain combines TRBV4-1 with TRBJ2-1; no firm D call. Trimming pared 0 bases from V and 6 bases from J, leaving 9 bases between. CDR3 length equals 14 residues. Germline V CDR1 and CDR2: MGHRA, YSYEKL. The CDR3 region is CASSQDPRSNEQFF. The CDR3 nucleotides are TGCGCCAGCAGCCAAGACCCTAGGAGCAATGAGCAGTTCTTC.

The chain carries TRBV28 and TRBJ1-6; 9 nucleotides align to TRBD1. Trimming removed 4 bases from V and 11 bases from J; junction bases left unmatched: 9. Per the germline V gene, CDR1 is MDHEN and CDR2 is SYDVKM. The length of the CDR3 is 15 residues. As DNA, the CDR3 is TGTGCCAGCAGTTCCTCCGGGACAGGGTATACACCCCTCCACTTT. Translated, it gives CASSSSGTGYTPLHF.

This chain connects TRBV4-1 to TRBJ2-7; D uncertain. The V gene lost 0 bases and the J gene lost 3 bases, with 12 bases spanning the gap. Germline lookup yields CDR1 MGHRA and CDR2 YSYEKL. This CDR3 spans 15 amino acids. This CDR3 reads CASSQDLAGVYEQYF. The CDR3, as DNA: TGCGCCAGCAGCCAAGATCTCGCCGGAGTCTACGAGCAGTACTTC.

The V gene is TRBV28, the J gene TRBJ1-1; 8 nucleotides agree with TRBD1. V lost 6 bases, J lost 6 bases, and 6 bases stayed unmatched. This CDR3 is 13 amino acids long. Germline values: CDR1 MDHEN, CDR2 SYDVKM. The CDR3 sequence is CASRAGGNSEAFF. CDR3 sequence (DNA): TGTGCCAGCAGGGCAGGGGGCAACTCTGAAGCTTTCTTT.

In this sample, this clone turned up a few times. This rearrangement joins TRBV14 to TRBJ2-7, with 10 bases lining up with TRBD2. This CDR3 has 15 residues. Germline V CDR1 and CDR2: SGHDN, FVKESK. The junction had 6 bases not matched to a gene; V was cut back by 3 bases and J by 4 bases. CDR3 in amino acids: CASSHGVAGGYEQYF. DNA of the CDR3: TGTGCCAGCAGCCATGGGGTAGCGGGAGGATACGAGCAGTACTTC.

In its sample, this clone was seen a few times. This chain connects TRBV11-2 to TRBJ2-5; D is perhaps TRBD1 or TRBD2 (6 bases each). The V end lost 3 bases, the J end lost 9 bases, and 17 bases lay between the germline ends. The CDR3 extends over 14 amino acids. The germline gives CDR1 SGHAT, CDR2 FQNNGV. CDR3 nucleotides: TGTGCCAGCAGCTTGATCCTCGGGGGCAGTTCCCAGTACTTC. It yields the protein CASSLILGGSSQYF.

This chain uses TRBV28 with TRBJ1-4; 7 bases agree with TRBD1. The J segment lost 3 bases and the V segment lost 8 bases, leaving 3 bases of the junction unmatched. The CDR3 extends over 13 amino acids. Germline CDR1 and CDR2: MDHEN and SYDVKM. As DNA, the CDR3 is TGTGCCAGCTCGACAGGGTCTAATGAAAAACTGTTTTTT. Translated: CASSTGSNEKLFF. The full variable domain, completed using reference TRBV28 and TRBJ1-4, is DVKVTQSSRYLVKRTGEKVFLECVQDMDHENMFWYRQDPGLGLRLIYFSYDVKMKEKGDIPEGYSVSREKKERFSLILESASTNQTSMYLCASSTGSNEKLFFGSGTQLSVL.

The chain links TRBV7-2 to TRBJ2-7, with D maybe TRBD1 (6 bases). CDR3 size: 14 residues. Trimming shortened V by 1 base and J by 1 base, and 8 bases separated the two germline ends. The V gene's germline CDR1 is SGHTA and CDR2 FQGNSA. This CDR3 is CASSLGGQSYEQYF. The CDR3 bases are TGTGCCAGCAGCTTAGGAGGACAGTCCTACGAGCAGTACTTC.

This chain connects TRBV7-3 to TRBJ1-1; tentatively, D is TRBD1 (5 bases). V was trimmed by 6 bases and J by 0 bases, leaving 11 bases between them. The length of the CDR3 is 14 residues. Germline V gene sequence: CDR1 SGHTA, CDR2 FQGTGA. CDR3 protein: CASSVGLLNTEAFF. CDR3 nucleotides: TGTGCCAGCAGTGTGGGACTGTTGAACACTGAAGCTTTCTTT.